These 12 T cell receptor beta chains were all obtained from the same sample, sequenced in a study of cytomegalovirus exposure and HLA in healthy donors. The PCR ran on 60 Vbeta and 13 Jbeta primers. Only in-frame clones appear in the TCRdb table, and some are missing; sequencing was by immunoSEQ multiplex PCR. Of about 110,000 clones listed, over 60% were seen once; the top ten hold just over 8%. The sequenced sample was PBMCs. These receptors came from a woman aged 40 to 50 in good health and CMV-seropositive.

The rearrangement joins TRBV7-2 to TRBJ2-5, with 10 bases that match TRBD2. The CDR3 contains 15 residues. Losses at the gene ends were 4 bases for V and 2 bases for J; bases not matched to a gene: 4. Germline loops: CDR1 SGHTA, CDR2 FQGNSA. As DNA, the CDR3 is TGTGCCAGCAGCTCCCATAGCGGGGGGCAAGAGACCCAGTACTTC. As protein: CASSSHSGGQETQYF.

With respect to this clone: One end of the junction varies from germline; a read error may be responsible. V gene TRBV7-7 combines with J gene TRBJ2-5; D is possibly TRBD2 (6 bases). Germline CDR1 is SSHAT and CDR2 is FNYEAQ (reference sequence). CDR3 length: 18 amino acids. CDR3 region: CASSLAITGGRWQETQYF. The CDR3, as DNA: TGTGCTAGCAGCTTAGCGATAACGGGTGGGAGGTGGCAAGAGACCCAGTACTTC.

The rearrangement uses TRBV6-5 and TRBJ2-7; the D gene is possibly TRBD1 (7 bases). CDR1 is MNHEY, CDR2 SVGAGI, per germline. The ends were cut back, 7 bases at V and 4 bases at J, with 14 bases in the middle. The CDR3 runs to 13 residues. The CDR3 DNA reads TGTGCCAGCACTCGGCAGGGGGGATACGAGCAGTACTTC. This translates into CASTRQGGYEQYF.

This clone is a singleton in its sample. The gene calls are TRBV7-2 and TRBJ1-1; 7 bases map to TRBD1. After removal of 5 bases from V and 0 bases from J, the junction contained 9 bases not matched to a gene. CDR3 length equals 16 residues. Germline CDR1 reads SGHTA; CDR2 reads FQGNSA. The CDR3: CASSPQGPGMNTEAFF. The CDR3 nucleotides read TGTGCCAGCAGCCCACAGGGGCCGGGCATGAACACTGAAGCTTTCTTT. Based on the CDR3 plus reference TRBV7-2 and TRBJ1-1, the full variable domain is GAGVSQSPSNKVTEKGKDVELRCDPISGHTALYWYRQSLGQGLEFLIYFQGNSAPDKSGLPSDRFSAERTGGSVSTLTIQRTQQEDSAVYLCASSPQGPGMNTEAFFGQGTRLTVV.

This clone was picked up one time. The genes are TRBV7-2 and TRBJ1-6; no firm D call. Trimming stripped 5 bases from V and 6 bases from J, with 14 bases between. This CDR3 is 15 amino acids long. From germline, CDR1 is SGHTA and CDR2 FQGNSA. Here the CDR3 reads CASSLDGVGNSPLHF. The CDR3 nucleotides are TGTGCCAGCAGCCTCGACGGGGTGGGTAATTCACCCCTCCACTTT.

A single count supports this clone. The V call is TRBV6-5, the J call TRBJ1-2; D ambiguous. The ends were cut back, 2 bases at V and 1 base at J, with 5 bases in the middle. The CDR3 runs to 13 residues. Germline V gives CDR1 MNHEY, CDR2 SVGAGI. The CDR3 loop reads CASSYEINYGYTF. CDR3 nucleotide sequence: TGTGCCAGCAGTTACGAGATTAACTATGGCTACACCTTC.

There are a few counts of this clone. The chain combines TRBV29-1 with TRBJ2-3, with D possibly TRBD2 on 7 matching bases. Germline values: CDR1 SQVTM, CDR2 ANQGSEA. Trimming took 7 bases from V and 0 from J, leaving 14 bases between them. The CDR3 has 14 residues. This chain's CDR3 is CSGGGGPSTDTQYF. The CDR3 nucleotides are TGCAGCGGGGGAGGGGGACCGAGCACAGATACGCAGTATTTT.

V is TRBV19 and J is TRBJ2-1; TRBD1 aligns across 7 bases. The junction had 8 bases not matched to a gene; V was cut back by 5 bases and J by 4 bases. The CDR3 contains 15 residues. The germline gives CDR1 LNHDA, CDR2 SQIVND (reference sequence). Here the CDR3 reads CASSSPDRIYNEQFF. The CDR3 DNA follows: TGTGCCAGTAGTTCCCCGGACAGGATATACAATGAGCAGTTCTTC. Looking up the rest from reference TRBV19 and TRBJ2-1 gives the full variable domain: DGGITQSPKYLFRKEGQNVTLSCEQNLNHDAMYWYRQDPGQGLRLIYYSQIVNDFQKGDIAEGYSVSREKKESFPLTVTSAQKNPTAFYLCASSSPDRIYNEQFFGPGTRLTVL.

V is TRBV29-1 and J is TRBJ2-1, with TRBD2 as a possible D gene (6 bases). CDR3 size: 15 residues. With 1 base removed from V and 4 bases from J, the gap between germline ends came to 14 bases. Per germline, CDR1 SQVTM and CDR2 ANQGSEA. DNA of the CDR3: TGCAGCGTTGAAGGAGGAGAAGGACTATACAATGAGCAGTTCTTC. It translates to CSVEGGEGLYNEQFF.

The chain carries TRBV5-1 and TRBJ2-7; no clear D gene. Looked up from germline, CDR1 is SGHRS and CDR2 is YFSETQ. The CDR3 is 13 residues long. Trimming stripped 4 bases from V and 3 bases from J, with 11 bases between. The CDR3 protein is CASSPEPSYEQYF. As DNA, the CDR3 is TGCGCCAGCAGCCCCGAACCTAGCTACGAGCAGTACTTC.

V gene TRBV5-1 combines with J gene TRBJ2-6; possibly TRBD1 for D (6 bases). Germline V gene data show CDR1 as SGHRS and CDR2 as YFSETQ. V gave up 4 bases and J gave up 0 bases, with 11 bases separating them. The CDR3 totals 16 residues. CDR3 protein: CASSLTGNSGANVLTF. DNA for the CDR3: TGCGCCAGCAGCCTGACAGGCAACTCTGGGGCCAACGTCCTGACTTTC.

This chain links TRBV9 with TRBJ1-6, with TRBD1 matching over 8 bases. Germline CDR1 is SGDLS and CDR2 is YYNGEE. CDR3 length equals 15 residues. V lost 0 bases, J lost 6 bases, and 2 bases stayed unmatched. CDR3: CASSVAGQGNSPLHF. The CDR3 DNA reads TGTGCCAGCAGCGTAGCTGGACAGGGTAATTCACCCCTCCACTTT.